The 21 T cell receptor beta chains in this list originate from one sample, sequenced in a study of cytomegalovirus exposure and HLA in healthy donors. The assay was immunoSEQ multiplex PCR, and TCRdb's table has in-frame clones only and misses some. Of around 170,000 clones listed, roughly 85% are singletons. Input material: PBMCs. These receptors all come from a man aged 18 to 29 in good health and CMV-seropositive.

V and J are TRBV15 and TRBJ1-2; D possibly corresponds to TRBD1 (5 bases). V was pared by 6 bases and J by 4 bases, with 12 bases between. Per the germline V gene, CDR1 is LNHNV and CDR2 is YYDKDF (reference sequence). The CDR3 sequence is 13 residues long. CDR3 loop: CATRERDSYGYTF. In DNA, the CDR3 is TGTGCCACCAGGGAAAGGGACTCCTATGGCTACACCTTC.

This sequence joins TRBV11-3 and TRBJ1-1, with D tentatively TRBD1 (6 bases). CDR3 length equals 13 residues. Per germline, CDR1 SGHNT and CDR2 YENEEA. The germline V and J ends were trimmed by 4 bases and 5 bases, with 11 bases remaining between them. The DNA of the CDR3 is TGTGCCAGCAGCTGGGGGCGTGGAACTGAAGCTTTCTTT. As protein: CASSWGRGTEAFF.

V gene TRBV7-9 combines with J gene TRBJ2-7, with D maybe TRBD1 (5 bases). The CDR3 covers 14 residues. The germline V and J ends were trimmed by 1 base and 5 bases, with 12 bases remaining between them. Per germline, CDR1 SEHNR and CDR2 FQNEAQ (reference sequence). Here the CDR3 DNA reads TGTGCCAGCAGCTTAGAGACAGCACGCCACGAGCAGTACTTC. Amino acid sequence: CASSLETARHEQYF.

The rearrangement links TRBV5-1 to TRBJ1-2; 7 nucleotides line up with TRBD1. Per the germline V gene, CDR1 is SGHRS and CDR2 is YFSETQ. V was pared by 7 bases and J by 2 bases, with 8 bases of the junction left unmatched. This CDR3 has 14 residues. The CDR3 bases are TGCGCCAGCTTTCCGGGACAGAACAACTATGGCTACACCTTC. Amino acids: CASFPGQNNYGYTF.

The chain couples TRBV19 to TRBJ1-2; D ambiguous. The CDR3 contains 13 residues. V lost 6 bases and J 4 bases, leaving 12 bases between the germline ends. Germline V gives CDR1 LNHDA, CDR2 SQIVND (reference sequence). The CDR3 DNA reads as TGTGCCAGTAGGGGAGAATGGCTCTATGGCTACACCTTC. Amino acid sequence: CASRGEWLYGYTF.

The rearrangement joins TRBV7-2 to TRBJ2-6; D perhaps matches TRBD1 (6 bases). This CDR3 is 16 amino acids long. The V end lost 3 bases, the J end lost 0 bases, and 9 bases lay between the germline ends. CDR1 and CDR2 (germline): SGHTA, FQGNSA. This CDR3 is CASSFDRTSGANVLTF. The CDR3 DNA reads as TGTGCCAGCAGCTTCGACAGGACCTCTGGGGCCAACGTCCTGACTTTC. Looking up the rest from reference TRBV7-2 and TRBJ2-6 gives the full variable domain: GAGVSQSPSNKVTEKGKDVELRCDPISGHTALYWYRQSLGQGLEFLIYFQGNSAPDKSGLPSDRFSAERTGGSVSTLTIQRTQQEDSAVYLCASSFDRTSGANVLTFGAGSRLTVL.

This clone occurred a few times. The chain links TRBV9 to TRBJ1-5; unclear D gene. V lost 4 bases, J lost 3 bases, and 11 bases lay in between. From germline, CDR1 is SGDLS and CDR2 YYNGEE. This CDR3 region has 14 residues. CDR3 sequence: CASSPAGTNQPQHF. The CDR3 region has the DNA TGTGCCAGCAGCCCCGCAGGCACCAATCAGCCCCAGCATTTT. Using reference TRBV9 and TRBJ1-5 for the parts outside the CDR3, the full variable domain is DSGVTQTPKHLITATGQRVTLRCSPRSGDLSVYWYQQSLDQGLQFLIQYYNGEERAKGNILERFSAQQFPDLHSELNLSSLELGDSALYFCASSPAGTNQPQHFGDGTRLSIL.

This sequence joins TRBV5-4 and TRBJ2-7, with TRBD1 matching 10 bases. This CDR3 is 15 amino acids long. Losses at the gene ends were 3 bases for V and 5 bases for J; bases not matched to a gene: 8. CDR1 is SGHNT and CDR2 is YYREEE in the germline V gene (reference sequence). CDR3 region: CASSWVGQGNNEQYF. The CDR3 DNA sequence: TGTGCCAGCAGCTGGGTGGGACAGGGGAATAACGAGCAGTACTTC.

This rearrangement joins TRBV5-1 to TRBJ2-6, with 8 bases matching TRBD2. Germline CDR1 reads SGHRS; CDR2 reads YFSETQ. There are 17 residues in the CDR3. Trimming removed 0 bases from V and 2 bases from J; junction bases left unmatched: 4. The CDR3 here is CASSLAGRAAGANVLTF. The CDR3 region has the DNA TGCGCCAGCAGCTTGGCCGGGAGGGCGGCTGGGGCCAACGTCCTGACTTTC.

The chain couples TRBV5-4 to TRBJ2-7; 9 bases align to TRBD1. This CDR3 has 14 residues. Germline trimming cut 4 bases from V and 5 bases from J; bases unmatched to any gene: 7. Germline V lookup: CDR1 SGHNT, CDR2 YYREEE (reference sequence). The CDR3 here is CASSPGTGSNEQYF. The CDR3 region has the DNA TGTGCCAGCAGCCCCGGGACAGGGAGTAACGAGCAGTACTTC.

The V and J genes are TRBV28 and TRBJ2-2, with 9 positions matching TRBD2. The CDR3 has 16 residues. Unmatched junction bases numbered 3, after V lost 0 bases and J lost 4 bases. Germline V gene data show CDR1 as MDHEN and CDR2 as SYDVKM. Here the CDR3 DNA reads TGTGCCAGCAGTTTATGGACTAGCGGTTCCACCGGGGAGCTGTTTTTT. Amino acids: CASSLWTSGSTGELFF.

This clone was seen only once. The gene calls are TRBV19 and TRBJ2-3, with 9 bases lining up with TRBD1. Germline V gives CDR1 LNHDA, CDR2 SQIVND (reference sequence). Germline trimming cut 3 bases from V and 6 bases from J; bases unmatched to any gene: 7. CDR3 length: 15 amino acids. CDR3 loop: CASSIRDRVTDTQYF. CDR3 nucleotide sequence: TGTGCCAGTAGTATTCGGGACAGGGTGACCGATACGCAGTATTTT.

The chain employs TRBV6-1 and TRBJ2-1; TRBD1 matches 7 bases. Germline assignment: CDR1 MNHNS and CDR2 SASEGT. V lost 1 base and J lost 6; bases outside the gene matches: 6. The CDR3 extends over 15 amino acids. DNA for the CDR3: TGTGCCAGCAGTGAAGTCACAGGGGTTGGCAATGAGCAGTTCTTC. Amino acid sequence: CASSEVTGVGNEQFF.

This clone came up a few times. The chain carries TRBV6-4 and TRBJ2-2; 9 nucleotides line up with TRBD1. The CDR3 spans 14 residues. From germline, CDR1 is MRHNA and CDR2 SNTAGT. V trimming: 4 bases; J trimming: 3 bases; junction bases outside the gene matches: 0. The chain's CDR3 is CASSGTGDTGELFF. The CDR3 DNA reads as TGTGCCAGCAGTGGGACAGGGGACACCGGGGAGCTGTTTTTT.

The chain uses TRBV2 and TRBJ1-5; 7 nucleotides line up with TRBD1. CDR1 and CDR2 from the germline V gene are SNHLY and FYNNEI. Trimming took 6 bases from V and 4 from J; bases not matched to a gene: 9. The CDR3 spans 15 residues. CDR3 nucleotides: TGTGCCAGCAGCCTCCAGGGGGGCGCGAATCAGCCCCAGCATTTT. This translates into CASSLQGGANQPQHF. The full variable domain, rest sourced from reference TRBV2 and TRBJ1-5, is EPEVTQTPSHQVTQMGQEVILRCVPISNHLYFYWYRQILGQKVEFLVSFYNNEISEKSEIFDDQFSVERPDGSNFTLKIRSTKLEDSAMYFCASSLQGGANQPQHFGDGTRLSIL.

The J gene is TRBJ1-3, the V gene TRBV11-2, with D tentatively TRBD1 (5 bases). Germline V CDR1 and CDR2: SGHAT, FQNNGV. The V and J ends lost 2 bases and 4 bases respectively, with 18 bases between them. The CDR3 runs 17 residues. The chain's CDR3 is CASSLRTGLLIGNTIYF. DNA for the CDR3: TGTGCCAGCAGCTTAAGAACAGGCCTTTTAATAGGAAACACCATATATTTT.

V usage is TRBV7-7 and J usage is TRBJ2-1, with 7 bases matching TRBD2. The CDR3 extends over 13 amino acids. V lost 1 base, J lost 9 bases, and 3 bases stayed unmatched. Germline V gene lookup returns CDR1 SSHAT and CDR2 FNYEAQ (reference sequence). CDR3 DNA: TGTGCCAGCAGCTTAGATACGGGGGGTGAGCAGTTCTTC. Translation: CASSLDTGGEQFF.

The chain carries TRBV29-1 and TRBJ2-5; D is perhaps TRBD2 (6 bases). Germline CDR1 SQVTM, CDR2 ANQGSEA. The CDR3 has 14 amino acids. V lost 5 bases and J 6 bases, leaving 19 bases between the germline ends. The CDR3 bases are TGCAGCGTTCAGCTACTTGGGGGGAGGAAGACCCAGTACTTC. The encoded protein is CSVQLLGGRKTQYF.

The J gene is TRBJ1-1, the V gene TRBV6-1; the D gene is possibly TRBD1 (6 bases). Trimming stripped 6 bases from V and 0 bases from J, with 11 bases between. CDR1 and CDR2 (germline): MNHNS, SASEGT. The CDR3 runs 14 residues. CDR3 region: CASSPTGLNTEAFF. DNA of the CDR3: TGTGCCAGCAGCCCGACAGGACTGAACACTGAAGCTTTCTTT.

The chain recombines TRBV27 with TRBJ1-4; 7 positions match TRBD1. V lost 6 bases, J lost 6 bases, and 7 bases stayed unmatched. From germline, CDR1 is MNHEY and CDR2 SMNVEV (reference sequence). This CDR3 spans 14 amino acids. The CDR3 region is CASRTQGGDEKLFF. CDR3 bases: TGTGCCAGCAGGACGCAGGGGGGAGATGAAAAACTGTTTTTT.

The gene calls are TRBV7-8 and TRBJ2-7; D is possibly TRBD1 (5 bases). This CDR3 is 15 amino acids long. Per the germline V gene, CDR1 is SGHVS and CDR2 is FQNEAQ. The germline V and J ends were trimmed by 1 base and 7 bases, with 17 bases remaining between them. CDR3 in amino acids: CASSLDGQGPSEQYF. The CDR3 nucleotides read TGTGCCAGCAGCTTAGATGGGCAGGGTCCCTCTGAGCAGTACTTC.